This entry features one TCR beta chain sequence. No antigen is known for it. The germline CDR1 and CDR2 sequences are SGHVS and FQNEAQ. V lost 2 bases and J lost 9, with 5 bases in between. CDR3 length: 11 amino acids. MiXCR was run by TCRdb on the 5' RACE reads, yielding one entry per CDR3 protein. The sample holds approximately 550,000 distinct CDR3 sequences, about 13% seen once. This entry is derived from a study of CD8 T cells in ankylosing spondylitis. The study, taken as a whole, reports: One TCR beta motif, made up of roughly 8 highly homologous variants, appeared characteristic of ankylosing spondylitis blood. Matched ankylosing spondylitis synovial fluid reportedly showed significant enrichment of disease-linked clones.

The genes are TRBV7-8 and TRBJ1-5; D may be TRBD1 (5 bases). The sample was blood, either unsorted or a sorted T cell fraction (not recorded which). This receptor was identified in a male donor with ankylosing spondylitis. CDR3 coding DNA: TGTGCCAGCAGCTTACAGGGGCCCCAGCATTTT. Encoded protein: CASSLQGPQHF. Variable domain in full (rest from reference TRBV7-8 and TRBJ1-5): GAGVSQSPRYKVAKRGQDVALRCDPISGHVSLFWYQQALGQGPEFLTYFQNEAQLDKSGLPSDRFFAERPEGSVSTLKIQRTQQEDSAVYLCASSLQGPQHFGDGTRLSIL.